Each of the 18 T cell receptor beta chains below was sequenced from the same sample in a study of cytotoxic CD8 clonotypes in ibrutinib-treated CLL. TCRdb keeps only in-frame clones here, not all; method: immunoSEQ multiplex PCR. This sample has 140,000 to 150,000 clones, with 76% found just once. The sample consisted of PBMCs, taken after 24 months of ibrutinib treatment. Receptor source: a human donor with chronic lymphocytic leukemia.

As for this clone: An end of the junction does not agree with germline; a read error may underlie this. The V gene is TRBV6-1, the J gene TRBJ2-4; TRBD1 aligns across 9 bases. This CDR3 has 14 amino acids. From germline, CDR1 is MNHNS and CDR2 SASEGT. The CDR3 DNA sequence: TGTGCCAGCAGTGAAGCGGGACAGGGCTCCTTGTGGCACTTC. This codes for CASSEAGQGSLWHF.

V is TRBV7-2 and J is TRBJ2-3, with D possibly being TRBD2 (5 bases). Germline CDR1 SGHTA, CDR2 FQGNSA. V gave up 5 bases and J gave up 6 bases, with 12 bases separating them. This CDR3 comprises 13 residues. CDR3: CASSPPSGDTQYF. The DNA for the CDR3 is TGTGCCAGCAGCCCACCCTCGGGGGATACGCAGTATTTT.

In nucleotides, the CDR3 is TGTGCCAGCTCACCACTCAGCGGTGGGTACACTGAAGCTTTCTTT. As protein: CASSPLSGGYTEAFF. The V and J genes are TRBV18 and TRBJ1-1; D gene unclear. The V end was cut by 1 base, the J end by 3 bases, with 12 bases between. The CDR3 is 15 residues long. The germline gives CDR1 KGHSH, CDR2 LQKENI.

The rearrangement uses TRBV4-3 and TRBJ2-2, with 8 bases identical to TRBD2. The CDR3 loop spans 16 amino acids. V lost 0 bases to trimming and J lost 7 bases; unmatched junction nucleotides: 7. CDR1 and CDR2 from the germline V gene are LGHNA and YSLEER. Written as DNA, the CDR3 is TGCGCCAGCAGCCAAGATGCGGGAGGCTGGGGCGGGGAGCTGTTTTTT. This translates into CASSQDAGGWGGELFF.

J is TRBJ2-7 and V is TRBV18; possibly TRBD1 or TRBD2 for D (6 bases each). The V gene lost 3 bases and the J gene lost 1 base, with 16 bases spanning the gap. Per the germline V gene, CDR1 is KGHSH and CDR2 is LQKENI. The CDR3 totals 16 residues. CDR3 DNA: TGTGCCAGCTCACCGCCTGTCGGAGGGGGTTCCTACGAGCAGTACTTC. Its protein product is CASSPPVGGGSYEQYF.

This clone was detected only a few times. This chain links TRBV5-6 with TRBJ1-2, with D possibly TRBD1 on 5 matching bases. The CDR3 length is 12 residues. CDR1 is SGHDT, CDR2 YYEEEE, per germline. Between the trimmed V and J ends, which lost 1 base and 11 bases, there was a span of 12 bases. CDR3 sequence (DNA): TGTGCCAGCAGCTTGCGGGGCCTGGGGTACACCTTC. Its protein product is CASSLRGLGYTF. Full variable domain (rest looked up from reference TRBV5-6 and TRBJ1-2): DAGVTQSPTHLIKTRGQQVTLRCSPKSGHDTVSWYQQALGQGPQFIFQYYEEEERQRGNFPDRFSGHQFPNYSSELNVNALLLGDSALYLCASSLRGLGYTFGSGTRLTVV.

The chain links TRBV4-2 to TRBJ2-2; D gene ambiguous. V was shortened by 1 base and J by 7 bases, with 4 bases between the two germline ends. This CDR3 is built from 12 residues. CDR1 LGHNA and CDR2 YNFKEQ come from the germline V gene. The CDR3 coding sequence is TGTGCCAGCAGCCAAGTGGGCGGGGAGCTGTTTTTT. Protein product: CASSQVGGELFF.

The gene calls are TRBV6-6 and TRBJ1-5; D is unclear. V gave up 0 bases and J gave up 7 bases, with 10 bases separating them. The CDR3 has 14 residues. Germline CDR1 reads MNHNY; CDR2 reads SVGAGI (reference sequence). CDR3 sequence (DNA): TGTGCCAGCAGTTACTCGATTCGTGGGCAGCCCCAGCATTTT. Translated, it gives CASSYSIRGQPQHF.

The chain carries TRBV5-1 and TRBJ2-7; 10 positions match TRBD1. This CDR3 is built from 19 residues. After removal of 0 bases from V and 5 bases from J, the junction contained 17 bases not matched to a gene. Germline CDR1 and CDR2: SGHRS and YFSETQ. The CDR3 loop is CASSLELGQGYALRDEQYF. CDR3 sequence (DNA): TGCGCCAGCAGCTTGGAGTTGGGACAGGGGTACGCCCTTCGCGACGAGCAGTACTTC.

The V call is TRBV7-6, the J call TRBJ2-3; D is unclear. V was shortened by 5 bases and J by 4 bases, with 19 bases between the two germline ends. Germline CDR1 reads SGHVS; CDR2 reads FNYEAQ. CDR3 length: 16 residues. CDR3 in amino acids: CASSPAVRLSADTQYF. The CDR3 DNA reads TGTGCCAGCAGCCCGGCGGTGCGTCTGTCAGCAGATACGCAGTATTTT.

This clone was seen a few times. CDR3 sequence (DNA): TGTGCCAGCTCACCACCGGCGGGACGAGCGGGGCACTATGGCTACACCTTC. Translation: CASSPPAGRAGHYGYTF. This chain uses TRBV18 with TRBJ1-2; D is perhaps TRBD1 (5 bases). Germline V gives CDR1 KGHSH, CDR2 LQKENI. CDR3 length equals 17 residues. V was pared by 0 bases and J by 3 bases, with 17 bases between.

The V gene is TRBV19, the J gene TRBJ2-7; D gene unclear. The CDR3 totals 14 residues. The germline V and J ends were trimmed by 0 bases and 2 bases, with 8 bases remaining between them. Germline assignment: CDR1 LNHDA and CDR2 SQIVND (reference sequence). CDR3: CASSIDGSPYEQYF. CDR3 nucleotide sequence: TGTGCCAGTAGTATAGATGGCAGTCCCTACGAGCAGTACTTC.

The V and J genes are TRBV7-9 and TRBJ2-1; D remains unclear. V was pared by 3 bases and J by 15 bases, with 18 bases between. The germline V gene encodes CDR1 SEHNR and CDR2 FQNEAQ (reference sequence). The CDR3 extends over 13 amino acids. CDR3: CASSFLEPMLLFF. The CDR3 DNA sequence: TGTGCCAGCAGCTTTCTGGAACCAATGTTGCTGTTCTTC. Looking up the rest from reference TRBV7-9 and TRBJ2-1 gives the full variable domain: DTGVSQNPRHKITKRGQNVTFRCDPISEHNRLYWYRQTLGQGPEFLTYFQNEAQLEKSRLLSDRFSAERPKGSFSTLEIQRTEQGDSAMYLCASSFLEPMLLFFGPGTRLTVL.

As DNA, the CDR3 is TGTGCCAGCACGACGGGGGTGGGCACCATATATTTT. It is translated as CASTTGVGTIYF. The chain joins TRBV2 to TRBJ1-3; D is perhaps TRBD1 (5 bases). The CDR3 has 12 amino acids. Between the trimmed V and J ends, which lost 7 bases and 9 bases, there was a span of 13 bases. CDR1 SNHLY and CDR2 FYNNEI come from the germline V gene. Based on the CDR3 plus reference TRBV2 and TRBJ1-3, the full variable domain is EPEVTQTPSHQVTQMGQEVILRCVPISNHLYFYWYRQILGQKVEFLVSFYNNEISEKSEIFDDQFSVERPDGSNFTLKIRSTKLEDSAMYFCASTTGVGTIYFGEGSWLTVV.

The rearrangement joins TRBV18 to TRBJ1-6; tentatively, D is TRBD1 (5 bases). Germline V lookup: CDR1 KGHSH, CDR2 LQKENI. The CDR3 contains 15 residues. Deletions cut 5 bases from V and 8 bases from J, with 16 bases between. The CDR3 spells CASSTRRGGDSPLHF. The CDR3 nucleotides are TGTGCCAGCTCAACGCGCCGGGGGGGGGATTCACCCCTCCACTTT. The full variable domain, in which reference TRBV18 and TRBJ1-6 provide the parts outside the CDR3, is NAGVMQNPRHLVRRRGQEARLRCSPMKGHSHVYWYRQLPEEGLKFMVYLQKENIIDESGMPKERFSAEFPKEGPSILRIQQVVRGDSAAYFCASSTRRGGDSPLHFGNGTRLTVT.

This chain connects TRBV7-2 to TRBJ2-7; perhaps D is TRBD1 or TRBD2 (6 bases each). Germline CDR1 is SGHTA and CDR2 is FQGNSA. The CDR3 is 15 amino acids. V lost 1 base and J 2 bases, leaving 12 bases between the germline ends. The CDR3: CASSLGGAGPYEQYF. The DNA for the CDR3 is TGTGCCAGCAGCTTAGGGGGGGCAGGGCCCTACGAGCAGTACTTC. The variable domain in full, completed from reference TRBV7-2 and TRBJ2-7, reads GAGVSQSPSNKVTEKGKDVELRCDPISGHTALYWYRQSLGQGLEFLIYFQGNSAPDKSGLPSDRFSAERTGGSVSTLTIQRTQQEDSAVYLCASSLGGAGPYEQYFGPGTRLTVT.

The CDR3 spells CASSLGVAEPQHF. CDR3 in DNA: TGTGCCAGCAGCTTAGGGGTGGCGGAGCCCCAGCATTTT. V usage is TRBV7-9 and J usage is TRBJ1-5, with D hard to call. The CDR3 totals 13 residues. The V end was cut by 1 base, the J end by 8 bases, with 9 bases between. Germline-derived CDR1 and CDR2 are SEHNR and FQNEAQ (reference sequence).

There are a few counts of this clone. The chain joins TRBV9 to TRBJ1-1; the D gene is possibly TRBD1 (6 bases). This CDR3 spans 14 amino acids. V lost 0 bases and J lost 4, with 10 bases in between. Germline CDR1 SGDLS, CDR2 YYNGEE. The CDR3 DNA follows: TGTGCCAGCAGCGTAGCCGACAGGTCCACTGAAGCTTTCTTT. Translated, it gives CASSVADRSTEAFF.